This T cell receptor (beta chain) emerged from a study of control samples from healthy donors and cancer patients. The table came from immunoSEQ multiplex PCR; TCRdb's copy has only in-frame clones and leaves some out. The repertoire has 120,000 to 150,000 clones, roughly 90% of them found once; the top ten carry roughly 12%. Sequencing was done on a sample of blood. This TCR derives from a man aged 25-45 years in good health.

CDR3 in DNA: TGTGCCAGCAGTTTTTTGTCGGCAGGAAAGGTCAATCTCTATAATTCACCCCTCCACTTT. Its translation: CASSFLSAGKVNLYNSPLHF. V and J are TRBV28 and TRBJ1-6; D gene unclear. The germline V gene encodes CDR1 MDHEN and CDR2 SYDVKM. V was cut by 3 bases and J by 3 bases, with 24 bases left in between. The CDR3 contains 20 residues.